This T cell receptor beta chain derives from a study of blood T cell repertoires in COVID-19. The overall study: Nucleic acid was either cDNA or gDNA, and it came from T cells, B-cell-depleted T cells, or PBMCs.

Per the original methods: Counts of nucleated cells, estimated from reference gene primer amplification, were obtained. The table came from immunoSEQ multiplex PCR; TCRdb's copy has only in-frame clones and leaves some out. V and J calls plus clone size are reproduced from that table; the DNA served to infer D and trimming. The data show some 130,000 clones, around four fifths seen once. Self-reported history from a screening survey and questionnaire set each donor's cohort. The CDR3 contains 16 residues. V lost 0 bases to trimming and J lost 3 bases; unmatched junction nucleotides: 2. CDR1 and CDR2 from the germline V gene are SGDLS and YYNGEE. This clone was recorded once.

Sequences were obtained from PBMCs or T cells enriched from blood (not recorded which). This receptor was taken from a man aged 25 to 40 who had recovered from COVID-19. This chain joins TRBV9 and TRBJ2-2, with TRBD1 matching 10 bases. DNA for the CDR3: TGTGCCAGCAGCGTAGATGGGACAGGGGACACCGGGGAGCTGTTTTTT. Amino acids: CASSVDGTGDTGELFF.